What follows describes a single T cell receptor beta chain. There is no known antigen for this receptor. There are no base qualities to consult, and no much larger clone falls within one base. RNA was extracted using the RNeasy kit, and about 0.5 to 1 microgram was reverse transcribed with random hexamers. The immunoSEQ multiplex PCR assay, covering 54 Vbeta and 13 Jbeta segments, was used to amplify TCR beta CDR3 regions. Bias from PCR amplification was corrected by using a synthetic template baseline for primer optimization and for computational correction. Per the authors' processing: Only productive sequences were kept, with reads annotated to V, D and J genes according to IMGT and analyzed in immunoSEQ Analyzer. Clonality was calculated as one minus the Shannon entropy normalized by log2 of the number of productive unique sequences. Public and private clones were assessed among the 100 most prevalent clones of each patient and control. Clones were defined as Susac-specific if absent from the healthy and MS cohorts, from some 1,000 published viral clones and from other ImmuneACCESS disease sequences. The public sequencing data were trimmed at Q25 with fastp and processed into clonotypes with MiXCR by TCRdb, which kept only in-frame beta chains. Entries are consolidated by CDR3 protein sequence, retaining the most common genes and DNA. TCRdb's processing, not the study's, gives the V and J calls here. The table for this sample lists approximately 70,000 distinct CDR3 sequences; about 94% of them were counted only once. The top ten clones comprise 0.45% to 0.65% of the sample.

Peripheral blood CD8+ and CD4+ T cells from healthy donors, Susac syndrome patients and multiple sclerosis patients were profiled using high-throughput TCR beta sequencing. The multiple sclerosis controls were treatment-naive patients whose relapsing-remitting disease, either stable or active, fulfilled the revised McDonald criteria. CD8+ TEMRA cells were enriched by FACS, while bulk CD8+ and CD4+ T cells were purified by magnetic negative isolation. Blood was collected in EDTA tubes and processed within 24 hours, with PBMCs isolated through density gradient centrifugation. PBMCs intended for TCR sequencing were frozen in liquid nitrogen and were later thawed in a 37 degrees C water bath. The sorted or isolated CD4+, CD8+ and CD8+ TEMRA cells had a purity of 90% or higher. The germline ends are 13 bases apart after V is trimmed by 3 bases and J by 4 bases. CDR1 and CDR2 are drawn from the germline V gene: SGHDT, YYEEEE. The CDR3 sequence holds 15 residues, the cysteine and phenylalanine included. The sequence is cut down to CDR3 DNA, 45 bases in frame from base 1.

The data belong to a study of CD8 T cells in Susac syndrome (dated by TCRdb to the late 2010s). With regard to the full study: Repertoire sequencing was used to test whether CD8+ T cell activation and differentiation in Susac syndrome was antigen driven. The clonality of the CD8+ T cell repertoire was compared across about a dozen healthy donors, around 14 Susac syndrome patients and under 18 multiple sclerosis patients.

Results and caveats for the whole study, not just this receptor: The number of individuals in the TCR sequencing and HLA analysis was recognized as being relatively small.

Material for sequencing was CD8+ T cells from PBMCs. Recombination linked TRBV5-6 to TRBJ2-2; the D region is possibly TRBD1 or TRBD2, each matching across 5 bases. The TCR originated in a human donor with multiple sclerosis. The nucleotides are TGTGCCAGCAGCTCCATCAGGGCGGGCACCGGGGAGCTGTTTTTT. The resulting protein is CASSSIRAGTGELFF.